Following are 27 T cell receptor beta chains from one sample sequenced in a study of cytomegalovirus exposure and HLA in healthy donors. PCR employed 60 Vbeta and 13 Jbeta primers. Libraries were prepared by immunoSEQ multiplex PCR; TCRdb keeps only in-frame clonotypes and omits some of them. The sample includes fewer than 120,000 clones, roughly 84% of them seen just once. The sequencing sample was made of PBMCs. The receptors were sampled from a man aged 30 to 45 in good health and CMV-seropositive.

Only one count was recorded for this clone. This chain uses TRBV29-1 with TRBJ1-2; 7 nucleotides match TRBD1. Trimming at V came to 3 bases and at J to 5 bases, leaving 6 bases not matched to a gene. From germline, CDR1 is SQVTM and CDR2 ANQGSEA. This CDR3 comprises 13 residues. The CDR3 nucleotides are TGCAGCGTTGAGAGGGGGCGACGGTATGGCTACACCTTC. Protein product: CSVERGRRYGYTF.

The chain links TRBV19 to TRBJ2-7; TRBD2 is a possible D gene (6 bases). V lost 3 bases and J 7 bases, leaving 10 bases between the germline ends. The CDR3 has 12 amino acids. Per germline, CDR1 LNHDA and CDR2 SQIVND (reference sequence). DNA of the CDR3: TGTGCCAGTAGTATCTTGGCGGGAGAGCAGTACTTC. Translation gives CASSILAGEQYF.

The genes are TRBV10-2 and TRBJ2-7; a possible D gene is TRBD1 (6 bases). The CDR3 extends over 15 amino acids. Per germline, CDR1 WSHSY and CDR2 SAAADI. The V and J ends lost 6 bases and 3 bases respectively, with 18 bases between them. CDR3 in amino acids: CASRSLTGTGYEQYF. The CDR3 nucleotides read TGCGCCAGCAGGTCATTGACAGGAACTGGCTACGAGCAGTACTTC.

This clone has a single count. The chain links TRBV5-1 to TRBJ2-2, with 8 bases matching TRBD1. The CDR3 has 17 amino acids. Looked up from germline, CDR1 is SGHRS and CDR2 is YFSETQ. The V and J ends lost 6 bases and 0 bases, in that order; junction bases with no gene match: 10. CDR3 protein: CASNEDRVSANTGELFF. In DNA form, the CDR3 reads TGCGCCAGCAACGAGGACAGGGTGAGCGCGAACACCGGGGAGCTGTTTTTT. The complete variable domain, with remaining parts taken from reference TRBV5-1 and TRBJ2-2, reads KAGVTQTPRYLIKTRGQQVTLSCSPISGHRSVSWYQQTPGQGLQFLFEYFSETQRNKGNFPGRFSGRQFSNSRSEMNVSTLELGDSALYLCASNEDRVSANTGELFFGEGSRLTVL.

Only one count was recorded for this clone. The V and J genes are TRBV9 and TRBJ1-1; D perhaps matches TRBD1 (5 bases). Trimming took off 4 bases at V and 3 bases at J, with 13 bases between the two ends. Germline CDR1 reads SGDLS; CDR2 reads YYNGEE. The length of the CDR3 is 14 residues. DNA for the CDR3: TGTGCCAGCAGCCCACGGAGGGGCTACACTGAAGCTTTCTTT. This codes for CASSPRRGYTEAFF.

The V call is TRBV27, the J call TRBJ1-2, with D perhaps TRBD1 (6 bases). The germline V and J ends were trimmed by 4 bases and 6 bases, with 18 bases remaining between them. The germline gives CDR1 MNHEY, CDR2 SMNVEV (reference sequence). The CDR3 extends over 15 amino acids. The chain's CDR3 is CASSSIPVTGDGYTF. In nucleotides, the CDR3 is TGTGCCAGCAGTTCTATACCGGTGACAGGTGATGGCTACACCTTC.

V gene TRBV21-1 combines with J gene TRBJ1-2; no check of the table's D call, TRBD1, against the DNA was made. TRBV21-1 is labeled a pseudogene. This CDR3 contains 13 residues. The CDR3 reads CASSQSRGYGYTF. CDR3 nucleotides: TGTGCCAGCAGCCAAAGTAGGGGCTATGGCTACACCTTC.

The rearrangement joins TRBV6-6 to TRBJ2-1, with 8 bases aligning to TRBD2. Looked up from germline, CDR1 is MNHNY and CDR2 is SVGAGI (reference sequence). The CDR3 has 14 residues. V gave up 9 bases and J gave up 7 bases; unmatched junction bases: 11. The CDR3 loop is CASYYTGGHNEQFF. CDR3 DNA: TGTGCCAGTTATTACACGGGGGGGCATAATGAGCAGTTCTTC.

V gene TRBV10-2 combines with J gene TRBJ2-7; a weak D match, TRBD1 (5 bases). Trimming removed 4 bases from V and 5 bases from J, with 12 bases in between. CDR1 and CDR2 (germline): WSHSY, SAAADI. This CDR3 spans 13 amino acids. The CDR3 nucleotides read TGCGCCAGCAGTGGTTTCAGGGATGACGAGCAGTACTTC. Translation: CASSGFRDDEQYF.

The V call is TRBV7-8, the J call TRBJ2-5; a possible D gene is TRBD1 (5 bases). Trimming removed 1 base at V and 4 bases at J, with 10 bases between. Germline-derived CDR1 and CDR2 are SGHVS and FQNEAQ. The CDR3 totals 14 residues. CDR3 residues: CASSLEMGRETQYF. CDR3 bases: TGTGCCAGCAGCTTAGAGATGGGGCGAGAGACCCAGTACTTC. Full variable domain (rest looked up from reference TRBV7-8 and TRBJ2-5): GAGVSQSPRYKVAKRGQDVALRCDPISGHVSLFWYQQALGQGPEFLTYFQNEAQLDKSGLPSDRFFAERPEGSVSTLKIQRTQQEDSAVYLCASSLEMGRETQYFGPGTRLLVL.

The V call is TRBV25-1, the J call TRBJ1-2; 9 nucleotides agree with TRBD1. The CDR3 covers 15 residues. Looked up from germline, CDR1 is MGHDK and CDR2 is SYGVNS. J gave up 6 bases and V 4 bases, and 9 bases lay outside the gene matches. CDR3 coding DNA: TGTGCCAGCAGTGCCCAGACAGGGGGGAGTCATGGCTACACCTTC. Protein: CASSAQTGGSHGYTF.

This chain connects TRBV30 to TRBJ1-2, with D hard to call. CDR1 and CDR2 from the germline V gene are GTSNPN and SVGIG (reference sequence). CDR3 length: 13 amino acids. V was cut by 0 bases and J by 6 bases, with 11 bases left in between. The CDR3, as DNA: TGTGCCTGGAGTGTACGAGGGTATCATGGCTACACCTTC. It specifies CAWSVRGYHGYTF.

The V and J genes are TRBV14 and TRBJ2-1; TRBD2 is a possible D gene (5 bases). The germline V gene has CDR1 SGHDN and CDR2 FVKESK. With 3 bases removed from V and 6 bases from J, the gap between germline ends came to 15 bases. This CDR3 is 15 amino acids long. This CDR3 reads CASSHLNTGSNEQFF. CDR3 DNA: TGTGCCAGCAGCCACCTCAACACGGGGTCCAATGAGCAGTTCTTC.

Written as DNA, the CDR3 is TGTGCCAGCAGCTTGGCACAGGGTGACAATCAGCCCCAGCATTTT. Residues: CASSLAQGDNQPQHF. The chain carries TRBV4-2 and TRBJ1-5; D perhaps matches TRBD1 (6 bases). Germline lookup yields CDR1 LGHNA and CDR2 YNFKEQ. The V end was cut by 5 bases, the J end by 3 bases, with 14 bases between. This CDR3 contains 15 residues.

The table lists this clone with a few counts. V and J are TRBV6-5 and TRBJ1-1; D perhaps matches TRBD1 (6 bases). This CDR3 comprises 13 residues. Germline CDR1 is MNHEY and CDR2 is SVGAGI. V was cut by 9 bases and J by 1 base, with 12 bases left in between. This CDR3 reads CASTGHPNTEAFF. The CDR3 DNA sequence: TGTGCCAGTACGGGACACCCGAACACTGAAGCTTTCTTT.

The rearrangement links TRBV5-1 to TRBJ1-1; D remains unclear. Germline V gene data show CDR1 as SGHRS and CDR2 as YFSETQ. V lost 0 bases to trimming and J lost 7 bases, with 10 bases between them. There are 13 residues in the CDR3. The CDR3 protein is CASSLDGNIEAFF. The CDR3 DNA reads TGCGCCAGCAGCTTGGATGGCAATATTGAAGCTTTCTTT.

The gene calls are TRBV7-9 and TRBJ2-5; 10 bases fit TRBD2. The length of the CDR3 is 16 residues. With 3 bases clipped from V and 3 bases from J, the junction kept 7 bases outside the gene matches. Germline V gives CDR1 SEHNR, CDR2 FQNEAQ (reference sequence). CDR3 sequence reads: CASSFASSGGEETQYF. CDR3 DNA sequence: TGTGCCAGCAGCTTTGCGTCTAGCGGGGGCGAAGAGACCCAGTACTTC.

This clone came up once. The genes are TRBV6-5 and TRBJ2-1; 9 bases line up with TRBD2. CDR3 length: 15 residues. Trimming took 3 bases from V and 6 from J; bases not matched to a gene: 6. Germline assignment: CDR1 MNHEY and CDR2 SVGAGI. The CDR3 region has the DNA TGTGCCAGCAGTTATCCCGGGACTAGCCTCAATGAGCAGTTCTTC. Translating gives CASSYPGTSLNEQFF.

This chain uses TRBV11-3 with TRBJ2-7, with D tentatively TRBD2 (6 bases). Trimming removed 1 base from V and 2 bases from J, with 12 bases in between. Germline-derived CDR1 and CDR2 are SGHNT and YENEEA. This CDR3 contains 15 residues. The CDR3 loop is CASSLGGLPTYEQYF. The DNA of the CDR3 is TGTGCCAGCAGCTTAGGGGGACTTCCTACCTACGAGCAGTACTTC. Variable domain in full (rest from reference TRBV11-3 and TRBJ2-7): EAGVVQSPRYKIIEKKQPVAFWCNPISGHNTLYWYLQNLGQGPELLIRYENEEAVDDSQLPKDRFSAERLKGVDSTLKIQPAELGDSAVYLCASSLGGLPTYEQYFGPGTRLTVT.

The CDR3 sequence is CASSSIEETQYF. The CDR3 DNA reads as TGTGCCAGCAGTTCAATAGAAGAGACCCAGTACTTC. The rearrangement uses TRBV6-5 and TRBJ2-5; D remains ambiguous. This CDR3 region has 12 residues. The germline V gene encodes CDR1 MNHEY and CDR2 SVGAGI. Trimming shortened V by 4 bases and J by 3 bases, and 6 bases separated the two germline ends.

V usage is TRBV11-3 and J usage is TRBJ1-1; the match to TRBD1 covers 8 bases. V lost 4 bases to trimming and J lost 8 bases; unmatched junction nucleotides: 6. The CDR3 consists of 13 residues. Per the germline V gene, CDR1 is SGHNT and CDR2 is YENEEA. The CDR3 spells CASSSYDRGEAFF. The DNA of the CDR3 is TGTGCCAGCAGCTCATACGACAGGGGCGAAGCTTTCTTT.

CDR3 in DNA: TGCGCCAGCAGCTTCCGGGACTACCAGACCGGGGAGCTGTTTTTT. Amino acid sequence: CASSFRDYQTGELFF. The chain has TRBV5-1 and TRBJ2-2; 7 nucleotides agree with TRBD2. Germline CDR1 is SGHRS and CDR2 is YFSETQ. This CDR3 spans 15 amino acids. The V and J ends lost 2 bases and 5 bases, in that order; junction bases with no gene match: 6.

The genes are TRBV7-9 and TRBJ1-2, with 8 bases matching TRBD1. This CDR3 spans 16 amino acids. The V segment lost 1 base and the J segment 3 bases; nucleotides outside the gene matches: 7. Germline V gene data show CDR1 as SEHNR and CDR2 as FQNEAQ (reference sequence). The CDR3 DNA reads as TGTGCCAGCAGCTTAGGCCCGGACAGGGCCTACTATGGCTACACCTTC. Its translation: CASSLGPDRAYYGYTF.

The rearrangement uses TRBV7-9 and TRBJ2-3; 11 nucleotides agree with TRBD2. With V trimmed by 5 bases and J by 5 bases, 6 bases remained unmatched. The CDR3 sequence is 15 residues long. Per the germline V gene, CDR1 is SEHNR and CDR2 is FQNEAQ (reference sequence). For the CDR3, the DNA is TGTGCCAGCAGCGCTCTAGCGGGGGGAAGAGATACGCAGTATTTT. Protein sequence: CASSALAGGRDTQYF.

This chain uses TRBV21-1 with TRBJ1-3. TRBV21-1 represents a pseudogene. The CDR3 spans 17 residues. CDR3 DNA sequence: TGTGCCAGCAGCAAGGGTCCGCCGGAGGGGCAAGGAAACACCATATATTTT. Translated: CASSKGPPEGQGNTIYF.

The V gene is TRBV11-2, the J gene TRBJ2-7; TRBD2 matches 10 bases. V lost 1 base, J lost 1 base, and 10 bases stayed unmatched. Germline V gives CDR1 SGHAT, CDR2 FQNNGV. CDR3 length: 18 residues. CDR3 amino acids: CASSLARGAGGQSYEQYF. In DNA, the CDR3 is TGTGCCAGCAGCTTAGCCAGAGGAGCGGGGGGGCAATCCTACGAGCAGTACTTC.

The chain combines TRBV5-1 with TRBJ2-5; D ambiguous. The CDR3 length is 13 residues. V lost 0 bases and J 5 bases, leaving 8 bases between the germline ends. CDR1 and CDR2 (germline): SGHRS, YFSETQ. This CDR3 reads CASSLAERETQYF. CDR3 in DNA: TGCGCCAGCAGCTTGGCAGAGAGGGAGACCCAGTACTTC. Drawing the rest from reference TRBV5-1 and TRBJ2-5, the complete variable domain is KAGVTQTPRYLIKTRGQQVTLSCSPISGHRSVSWYQQTPGQGLQFLFEYFSETQRNKGNFPGRFSGRQFSNSRSEMNVSTLELGDSALYLCASSLAERETQYFGPGTRLLVL.